This TCR beta chain was documented in a study of cytomegalovirus exposure and HLA in healthy donors. The CDR3 spans 14 residues. J was trimmed by 9 bases and V by 5 bases; bases with no gene match: 10. Germline V gives CDR1 SGHRS, CDR2 YFSETQ. Use of 60 Vbeta and 13 Jbeta primers characterized the PCR. This table comes from immunoSEQ multiplex PCR, and its TCRdb copy is limited to in-frame clones, with some not included. The sample contains some 150,000 clones, approximately 79% of which appear only once. As concerns this clone: This sample includes further DNA sequences coding for the same CDR3.

What was sequenced was PBMCs. The sequence came from a man in his forties or fifties in good health and CMV-seronegative. The genes are TRBV5-1 and TRBJ2-1; 8 bases align to TRBD2. The CDR3 reads CASSPRGGYREQFF. CDR3 nucleotide sequence: TGCGCCAGCAGTCCCCGGGGGGGGTACCGTGAGCAGTTCTTC.